The subject of this entry is one T cell receptor beta chain. Seattle's cohort entered during active infection and was followed longitudinally. This specimen belongs to a study of blood T cell repertoires in COVID-19. Across the study: T cells, B-cell-depleted T cells, or PBMCs supplied cDNA or gDNA.

From germline, CDR1 is LNHDA and CDR2 SQIVND (reference sequence). This CDR3 region has 11 residues. V was clipped by 8 bases and J by 8 bases, with 12 bases between them. Original analysis: Counts of nucleated cells, estimated from reference gene primer amplification, were obtained. Measured with immunoSEQ multiplex PCR; TCRdb has only the in-frame clones, and not every one. V and J calls and clone size follow that table, whereas D and trimming were derived from the DNA. The table lists 250,000 to 350,000 clones, 65% to 85% of them singletons. This receptor was obtained from a human donor with COVID-19, enrolled during active disease. The donor label of this sample is uncertain. The sequencing sample was made of peripheral blood. The genes are TRBV19 and TRBJ1-2; weak D call: TRBD1 (5 bases). This chain's CDR3 is CASRGSRGYTF. In DNA form, the CDR3 reads TGTGCCAGTCGGGGGTCGAGGGGCTACACCTTC.